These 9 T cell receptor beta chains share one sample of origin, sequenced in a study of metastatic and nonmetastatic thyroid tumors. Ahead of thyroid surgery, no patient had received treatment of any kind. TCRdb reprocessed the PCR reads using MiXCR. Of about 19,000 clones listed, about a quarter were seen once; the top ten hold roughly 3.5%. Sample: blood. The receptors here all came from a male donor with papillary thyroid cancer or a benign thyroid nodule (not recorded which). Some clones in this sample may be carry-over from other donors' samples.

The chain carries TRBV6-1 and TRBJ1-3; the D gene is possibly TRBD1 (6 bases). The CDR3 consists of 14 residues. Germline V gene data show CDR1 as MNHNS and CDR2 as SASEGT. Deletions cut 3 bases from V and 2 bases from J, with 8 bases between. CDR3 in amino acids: CASSEGGPGNTIYF. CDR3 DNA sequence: TGTGCCAGCAGTGAGGGGGGGCCTGGAAACACCATATATTTT.

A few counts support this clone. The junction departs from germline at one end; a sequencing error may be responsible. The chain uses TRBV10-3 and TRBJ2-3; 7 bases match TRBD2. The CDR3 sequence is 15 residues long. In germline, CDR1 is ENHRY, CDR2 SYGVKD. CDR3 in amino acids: CAIGVAGASKDTQYF. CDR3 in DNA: TGTGCCATCGGCGTAGCGGGCGCTAGCAAAGATACGCAGTATTTT.

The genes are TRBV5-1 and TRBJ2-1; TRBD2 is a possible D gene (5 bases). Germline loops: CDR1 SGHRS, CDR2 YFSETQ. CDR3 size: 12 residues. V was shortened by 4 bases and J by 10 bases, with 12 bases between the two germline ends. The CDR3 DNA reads TGCGCCAGCAGCGCGGGCCGGTGGGAGCAGTTCTTC. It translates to CASSAGRWEQFF.

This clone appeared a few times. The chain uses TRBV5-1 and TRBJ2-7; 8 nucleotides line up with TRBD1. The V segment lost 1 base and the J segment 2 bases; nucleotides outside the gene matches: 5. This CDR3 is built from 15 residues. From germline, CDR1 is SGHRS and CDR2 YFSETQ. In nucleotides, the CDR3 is TGCGCCAGCAGCTTGTACCAGGGGGCGACCTACGAGCAGTACTTC. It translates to CASSLYQGATYEQYF.

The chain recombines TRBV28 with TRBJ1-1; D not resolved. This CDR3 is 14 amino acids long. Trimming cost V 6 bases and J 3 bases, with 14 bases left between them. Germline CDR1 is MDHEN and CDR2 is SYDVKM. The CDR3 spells CASSPAEGHTEAFF. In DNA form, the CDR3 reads TGTGCCAGCAGCCCCGCGGAGGGTCACACTGAAGCTTTCTTT.

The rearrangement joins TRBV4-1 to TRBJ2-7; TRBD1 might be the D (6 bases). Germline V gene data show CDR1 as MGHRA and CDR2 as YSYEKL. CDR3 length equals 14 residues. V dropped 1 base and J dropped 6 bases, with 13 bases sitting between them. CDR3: CASSQGQGNGEQYF. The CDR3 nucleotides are TGCGCCAGCAGCCAAGGCCAGGGGAATGGCGAGCAGTACTTC.

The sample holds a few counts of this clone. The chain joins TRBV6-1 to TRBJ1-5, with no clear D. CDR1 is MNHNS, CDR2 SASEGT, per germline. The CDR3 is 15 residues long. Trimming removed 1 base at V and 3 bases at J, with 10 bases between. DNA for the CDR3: TGTGCCAGCAGTGAAGGAGGACGGATCAATCAGCCCCAGCATTTT. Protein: CASSEGGRINQPQHF.

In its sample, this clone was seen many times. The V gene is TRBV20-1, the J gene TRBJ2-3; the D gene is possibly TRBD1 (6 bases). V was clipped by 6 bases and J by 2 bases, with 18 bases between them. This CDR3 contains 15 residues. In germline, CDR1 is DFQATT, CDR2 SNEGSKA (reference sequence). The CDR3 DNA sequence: TGCAGTGCACTTCTTCCGGGACATAACACAGATACGCAGTATTTT. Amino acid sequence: CSALLPGHNTDTQYF.

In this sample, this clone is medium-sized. This CDR3 is CASSPAGIPIPSGNTIYF. The CDR3 region has the DNA TGTGCCAGCAGTCCCGCCGGGATCCCTATCCCCTCTGGAAACACCATATATTTT. V usage is TRBV28 and J usage is TRBJ1-3; D remains ambiguous. The length of the CDR3 is 18 residues. Trimming stripped 5 bases from V and 0 bases from J, with 20 bases between. Germline CDR1 MDHEN, CDR2 SYDVKM.